The 20 T cell receptor beta chains below come from one sample, sequenced in a study of cytomegalovirus exposure and HLA in healthy donors (dated by TCRdb to about 2017). Receptor libraries were prepared by the immunoSEQ multiplex PCR assay. For the multiplex PCR, a mixture combining 60 forward primers for TCR Vbeta segments and 13 reverse primers for TCR Jbeta segments was used. In its TCRdb copy, this immuneACCESS table keeps in-frame sequences only and misses some clones. Where compared with another copy, unresolved V genes explain less than half of these, and the others have no known cause. In this sample the table shows some 180,000 clones, roughly 77% of which occur a single time. Less than 2% of the sample lies in the top ten. The source material was PBMCs. These receptors all stem from a woman under 40 in good health and CMV-seronegative.

The rearrangement links TRBV7-9 to TRBJ2-3, with 8 bases identical to TRBD2. J gave up 3 bases and V 0 bases, and 5 bases lay outside the gene matches. CDR1 is SEHNR and CDR2 is FQNEAQ in the germline V gene (reference sequence). CDR3 length: 16 residues. The CDR3 region has the DNA TGTGCCAGCAGCTTAGCCGGGACTAGTCCTACAGATACGCAGTATTTT. Translation gives CASSLAGTSPTDTQYF.

This clone was counted a single time. The chain is built from TRBV16 and TRBJ2-5; a possible D gene is TRBD1 (5 bases). The germline V gene encodes CDR1 KGHSY and CDR2 FQNENV. The CDR3 spans 15 residues. Trimming pared 0 bases from V and 4 bases from J, leaving 12 bases between. CDR3 sequence: CASSQSFTGRETQYF. In nucleotides, the CDR3 is TGTGCCAGCAGCCAATCGTTTACAGGAAGAGAGACCCAGTACTTC.

In this sample, this clone turned up once. V and J are TRBV2 and TRBJ1-6; 8 bases map to TRBD1. Germline CDR1 reads SNHLY; CDR2 reads FYNNEI. This CDR3 region has 15 residues. The junction had 4 bases not matched to a gene; V was cut back by 4 bases and J by 5 bases. The chain's CDR3 is CASSGQGSDNSPLHF. The CDR3 DNA is TGTGCCAGCAGTGGACAGGGGTCGGATAATTCACCCCTCCACTTT.

This rearrangement joins TRBV12-5 to TRBJ1-2; 8 bases align to TRBD1. The germline gives CDR1 LGHNT, CDR2 FRNRAP. CDR3 size: 14 residues. Trimming at V came to 1 base and at J to 4 bases, leaving 2 bases not matched to a gene. CDR3 DNA: TGTGCTAGTGGTTTGGGGACAGGGCGCTATGGCTACACCTTC. Translated, it gives CASGLGTGRYGYTF.

The chain uses TRBV7-9 and TRBJ1-6; a weak D match, TRBD1 (6 bases). This CDR3 has 16 residues. Germline CDR1 and CDR2: SEHNR and FQNEAQ (reference sequence). The V gene lost 2 bases and the J gene lost 7 bases, with 15 bases spanning the gap. For the CDR3, the DNA is TGTGCCAGCAGCTTATCTGGGGGCGCGGTAAATTCACCCCTCCACTTT. Residues: CASSLSGGAVNSPLHF.

This chain joins TRBV5-1 and TRBJ2-5; TRBD1 matches 10 bases. There are 17 residues in the CDR3. Trimming took 1 base from V and 5 from J; bases not matched to a gene: 11. Germline loops: CDR1 SGHRS, CDR2 YFSETQ. The CDR3 region has the DNA TGCGCCAGCAGCTTGTTCGGAAGACAGGGGGCTGGCGAGACCCAGTACTTC. Encoded protein: CASSLFGRQGAGETQYF. The full variable domain, its missing parts supplied by reference TRBV5-1 and TRBJ2-5, is KAGVTQTPRYLIKTRGQQVTLSCSPISGHRSVSWYQQTPGQGLQFLFEYFSETQRNKGNFPGRFSGRQFSNSRSEMNVSTLELGDSALYLCASSLFGRQGAGETQYFGPGTRLLVL.

This clone was counted a single time. This chain uses TRBV29-1 with TRBJ2-1; D might be TRBD1 (5 bases). Germline lookup yields CDR1 SQVTM and CDR2 ANQGSEA. Trimming removed 0 bases at V and 0 bases at J, with 21 bases between. This CDR3 is built from 19 residues. Written as DNA, the CDR3 is TGCAGCGTTGAAGAGGCGGCAGGGATCCCCCTGAGCTCCTACAATGAGCAGTTCTTC. Translated: CSVEEAAGIPLSSYNEQFF.

This rearrangement joins TRBV19 to TRBJ1-3; D is undetermined. The V end lost 5 bases, the J end lost 0 bases, and 11 bases lay between the germline ends. The CDR3 has 15 residues. Germline-derived CDR1 and CDR2 are LNHDA and SQIVND (reference sequence). The CDR3 sequence: CASSPRRSSGNTIYF. The CDR3 nucleotides read TGTGCCAGTAGTCCTCGGCGGAGCTCTGGAAACACCATATATTTT.

The chain links TRBV15 to TRBJ1-6; D uncertain. Trimming stripped 0 bases from V and 0 bases from J, with 6 bases between. Germline CDR1 is LNHNV and CDR2 is YYDKDF (reference sequence). The CDR3 loop spans 16 amino acids. This CDR3 is CATSRDSFSYNSPLHF. The CDR3 DNA is TGTGCCACCAGCAGAGATAGTTTCTCCTATAATTCACCCCTCCACTTT.

The chain uses TRBV6-5 and TRBJ1-1, with D possibly TRBD1 on 6 matching bases. This CDR3 is 15 amino acids long. Germline V gene lookup returns CDR1 MNHEY and CDR2 SVGAGI. Trimming removed 0 bases at V and 2 bases at J, with 10 bases between. In DNA, the CDR3 is TGTGCCAGCAGTTACTCGGGACACCAAAACACTGAAGCTTTCTTT. Amino acids: CASSYSGHQNTEAFF.

The V call is TRBV5-1, the J call TRBJ2-2, with D possibly being TRBD1 (5 bases). Germline V gene lookup returns CDR1 SGHRS and CDR2 YFSETQ. There are 15 residues in the CDR3. Between the trimmed V and J ends, which lost 0 bases and 2 bases, there was a span of 8 bases. DNA of the CDR3: TGCGCCAGCAGCTTGGACCGGACAAACACCGGGGAGCTGTTTTTT. Its protein product is CASSLDRTNTGELFF.

The gene calls are TRBV9 and TRBJ2-7; 8 bases are shared with TRBD2. The germline CDR1 and CDR2 sequences are SGDLS and YYNGEE. The J segment lost 3 bases and the V segment lost 0 bases, leaving 8 bases of the junction unmatched. The CDR3 runs 16 residues. The CDR3 sequence: CASSVGGSGAIYEQYF. The CDR3 DNA reads TGTGCCAGCAGCGTAGGGGGTAGCGGGGCGATCTACGAGCAGTACTTC.

The V gene is TRBV11-3, the J gene TRBJ2-1, with D maybe TRBD2 (6 bases). Germline V lookup: CDR1 SGHNT, CDR2 YENEEA. The germline V and J ends were trimmed by 4 bases and 3 bases, with 19 bases remaining between them. The CDR3 extends over 17 amino acids. DNA of the CDR3: TGTGCCAGCAGCTCATCCCCGCCGGGGGTCCTCTACAATGAGCAGTTCTTC. This translates into CASSSSPPGVLYNEQFF.

The genes are TRBV5-4 and TRBJ1-6; no clear D gene. This CDR3 spans 16 amino acids. CDR1 and CDR2 (germline): SGHNT, YYREEE (reference sequence). Trimming took off 0 bases at V and 0 bases at J, with 7 bases between the two ends. CDR3 in DNA: TGTGCCAGCAGCTTGGGGGCGAGCTCCTATAATTCACCCCTCCACTTT. Translation: CASSLGASSYNSPLHF.

The genes are TRBV6-5 and TRBJ2-1; a possible D gene is TRBD2 (5 bases). The V and J ends lost 3 bases and 0 bases respectively, with 9 bases between them. The CDR3 is 15 residues long. The germline gives CDR1 MNHEY, CDR2 SVGAGI. CDR3 residues: CASSYLGSSYNEQFF. CDR3 coding DNA: TGTGCCAGCAGTTATCTGGGGAGCTCCTACAATGAGCAGTTCTTC.

V is TRBV18 and J is TRBJ1-3; no definite D call. Trimming removed 3 bases at V and 0 bases at J, with 9 bases between. Germline values: CDR1 KGHSH, CDR2 LQKENI. The CDR3 spans 15 residues. CDR3 sequence (DNA): TGTGCCAGCTCACCCCCGGGTCTCTCTGGAAACACCATATATTTT. Residues: CASSPPGLSGNTIYF. Based on the CDR3 plus reference TRBV18 and TRBJ1-3, the full variable domain is NAGVMQNPRHLVRRRGQEARLRCSPMKGHSHVYWYRQLPEEGLKFMVYLQKENIIDESGMPKERFSAEFPKEGPSILRIQQVVRGDSAAYFCASSPPGLSGNTIYFGEGSWLTVV.

CDR3 coding DNA: TGTGCCAGCAGCGTAGGACTAGCGGGGAGCACCGGGGAGCTGTTTTTT. It encodes CASSVGLAGSTGELFF. The chain is built from TRBV9 and TRBJ2-2, with 11 bases that match TRBD2. Germline assignment: CDR1 SGDLS and CDR2 YYNGEE. The CDR3 is 16 amino acids. J lost 4 bases, V lost 0 bases, and 2 bases had no gene match.

The CDR3 region has the DNA TGCGCCAGCAGTGAGGCGGGACAGGGAATAAGCAATCAGCCCCAGCATTTT. It encodes CASSEAGQGISNQPQHF. The chain carries TRBV10-2 and TRBJ1-5; 9 bases match TRBD1. The CDR3 extends over 17 amino acids. The V gene's germline CDR1 is WSHSY and CDR2 SAAADI. With 2 bases clipped from V and 1 base from J, the junction kept 6 bases outside the gene matches.

This chain joins TRBV30 and TRBJ2-1; TRBD2 is a possible D gene (6 bases). Germline lookup yields CDR1 GTSNPN and CDR2 SVGIG (reference sequence). The CDR3 has 17 residues. The ends were cut back, 0 bases at V and 0 bases at J, with 15 bases in the middle. The CDR3 protein is CAWSVGPRGFSYNEQFF. In DNA, the CDR3 is TGTGCCTGGAGTGTAGGCCCCCGGGGGTTCTCCTACAATGAGCAGTTCTTC.

CDR3 loop: CASSPLRGLLSDTQYF. DNA of the CDR3: TGTGCCAGCAGCCCATTAAGGGGACTCCTGTCAGATACGCAGTATTTT. The V call is TRBV14, the J call TRBJ2-3; TRBD2 might be the D (6 bases). Germline loops: CDR1 SGHDN, CDR2 FVKESK. The CDR3 is 16 amino acids. Trimming removed 4 bases at V and 4 bases at J, with 18 bases between.